The clone carrying this T cell receptor beta chain was seen a handful of times. The antigen is not known. The data were taken from a study of cytomegalovirus exposure and HLA in healthy donors. Study-wide context: Around 81% of more than 300 genotyped donors fell in the Caucasian-associated ancestry cluster.

The primer mix had 60 Vbeta and 13 Jbeta primers. The repertoire was sequenced with immunoSEQ multiplex PCR; TCRdb's copy has only in-frame clones and lacks some. The sample has tens of thousands of clones, 75% to 85% seen once; the top ten hold roughly 3.2%. Study observations and caveats: Immune exposure data for these donors was limited to CMV serostatus. In a later analysis, at a false discovery rate of 0.05, 16,951 TCR beta sequences matched HLA alleles. A later analysis showed that HLA-associated TCR beta chains had undergone more clonal expansion than equally common others.

CDR3 length: 14 amino acids. Germline V gene sequence: CDR1 SGHTA, CDR2 FQGTGA. V was cut by 0 bases and J by 1 base, with 6 bases left in between. This receptor was obtained from a man aged 45-65 years in good health and CMV-seropositive. Source material: PBMCs. The chain is built from TRBV7-3 and TRBJ1-1; no reliable D call. DNA of the CDR3: TGTGCCAGCAGCTTAACGAGTGAGAACACTGAAGCTTTCTTT. As protein: CASSLTSENTEAFF.